Following are 25 T cell receptor beta chains from one sample sequenced in a study of tumor-infiltrating lymphocytes in primary liver carcinoma. Extraction of RNA together with DNA used 20-30 mg of unsorted bulk tissue. Starting material of 400 to 600 ng total RNA yielded TCR beta cDNA via a constant-region primer. Nested multiplex PCR, run for three rounds with slightly modified ARM-PCR, yielded TCR beta libraries. TRBV1-TRBV30 forward primers and a C-beta reverse primer were used in the first two PCR rounds, which each ran for approximately 11 cycles. TCRdb independently ran MiXCR on the multiplex PCR reads; one entry per CDR3 protein. The sample has about 99,000 distinct CDR3 sequences, more than 60% seen once. Sequenced: liver tumor tissue from sampling region 5. Regarding subset: tumor region T5, tumor centre. The receptors originated from a woman aged 55 to 70 with primary liver carcinoma and hepatitis B virus infection.

This clonotype was detected ten times or more. V gene TRBV6-6 combines with J gene TRBJ1-1, with D perhaps TRBD1 (5 bases). CDR3 length: 15 residues. Trimming left V 4 bases short and J 5 bases short, with 17 bases between. Germline assignment: CDR1 MNHNY and CDR2 SVGAGI (reference sequence). In DNA form, the CDR3 reads TGTGCCAGCAGTTCAGGGACGGGCTGGTCTACTGAAGCTTTCTTT. This encodes CASSSGTGWSTEAFF.

V and J are TRBV7-3 and TRBJ2-3, with 11 bases fitting TRBD2. The CDR3 has 19 amino acids. Per germline, CDR1 SGHTA and CDR2 FQGTGA. Germline trimming cut 3 bases from V and 4 bases from J; bases unmatched to any gene: 15. The CDR3 sequence: CASSLTGIAGGQMADTQYF. The CDR3, as DNA: TGTGCCAGCAGCTTGACAGGAATAGCGGGAGGGCAGATGGCAGATACGCAGTATTTT.

On this clonotype itself: No conserved phenylalanine or tryptophan ends this CDR3, so it is likely a read error. The V call is TRBV11-2, the J call TRBJ2-1; the match to TRBD2 covers 14 bases. The V gene's germline CDR1 is SGHAT and CDR2 FQNNGV. The CDR3 totals 17 residues. In nucleotides, the CDR3 is TGCGCCAGCAGCAGGAGACTAGCGGGAGGGCCGGGGGGTGAGCAGTTCATC. Its translation: CASSRRLAGGPGGEQFI.

A remark on this clonotype: The conserved closing phenylalanine or tryptophan is absent in this CDR3, likely reflecting a read error. V gene TRBV19 combines with J gene TRBJ1-5; tentative D call: TRBD1 (6 bases). The DNA end is more similar to TRBJ2-3, so the J call may be wrong. Germline CDR1 and CDR2: LNHDA and SQIVND (reference sequence). There are 16 residues in the CDR3. CDR3 protein: CASSIDGTGKNQPQYL. Here the CDR3 DNA reads TGTGCCAGTAGTATCGACGGAACAGGGAAGAATCAGCCCCAGTATCTT.

This CDR3 is CASSLIGGPKTDTQYF. CDR3 nucleotides: TGTGCCAGCAGCTTGATCGGAGGGCCGAAGACGGATACGCAGTATTTT. The chain uses TRBV5-6 and TRBJ2-3; possibly TRBD2 for D (6 bases). Trimming pared 1 base from V and 6 bases from J, leaving 18 bases between. CDR1 is SGHDT and CDR2 is YYEEEE in the germline V gene. There are 16 residues in the CDR3.

About this clonotype: The junction departs from germline at one end; a sequencing error may be responsible. This sequence joins TRBV29-1 and TRBJ2-5; the match to TRBD1 covers 7 bases. This CDR3 spans 15 amino acids. Germline CDR1 SQVTM, CDR2 ANQGSEA. Here the CDR3 reads CSVEGGTGEQETQHF. In nucleotides, the CDR3 is TGCAGTGTTGAAGGGGGAACAGGGGAACAAGAGACCCAGCACTTC.

As to this clonotype: A junction boundary mismatches the germline segment, possibly from a read error. The chain combines TRBV11-2 with TRBJ2-5, with D possibly being TRBD1 or TRBD2 (5 bases each). CDR3 length: 16 amino acids. Germline CDR1 is SGHAT and CDR2 is FQNNGV. The CDR3 loop is CASSPYGGGTQETQYF. CDR3 coding DNA: TGTGCCAGCAGCCCCTATGGTGGGGGAACACAAGAGACCCAGTACTTT.

Concerning this clonotype itself: A single base separates this from a much larger clone, so it may be a read error. The chain couples TRBV5-4 to TRBJ2-7, with 12 nucleotides matching TRBD2. The V gene end was trimmed by 1 base and the J gene end by 7 bases; junction bases not matched to a gene: 3. CDR1 is SGHNT, CDR2 YYREEE, per germline (reference sequence). The CDR3 loop spans 14 amino acids. The DNA for the CDR3 is TGTGCCAGCAGCTTGCGGACTAGCGGGAAGGAGCAGTACTTC. It encodes CASSLRTSGKEQYF.

The J gene is TRBJ2-1, the V gene TRBV7-9, with 8 bases lining up with TRBD2. Germline values: CDR1 SEHNR, CDR2 FQNEAQ (reference sequence). Losses at the gene ends were 11 bases for V and 6 bases for J; bases not matched to a gene: 15. CDR3 size: 15 residues. CDR3 DNA: TGTGCCCAAGATATGGGTAGCGGGGTCCTCAATGAGCAGTTCTTC. Its protein product is CAQDMGSGVLNEQFF.

For this clonotype: A much larger clone differs by one base, so this may be a read error. The chain uses TRBV5-5 and TRBJ1-6, with D possibly being TRBD1 (5 bases). Germline loops: CDR1 SGHKS, CDR2 YYEKEE (reference sequence). There are 15 residues in the CDR3. Written as DNA, the CDR3 is TGTGCCAGCAGCCCAGGGAGCTCCTATAATTCATCCCTCCACTTT. Protein: CASSPGSSYNSSLHF.

In regard to this clonotype: A much larger clone lies one base from this, so it may be a read error. J is TRBJ1-5 and V is TRBV6-2 or TRBV6-3; D remains unclear. The J call may be in error: the DNA end matches TRBJ2-3 better. The V gene's germline CDR1 is MNHEY and CDR2 SVGEGT. This CDR3 spans 15 amino acids. CDR3 sequence: CASRGGEYANQPQYF. In DNA, the CDR3 is TGTGCCAGCAGGGGTGGAGAATACGCTAATCAGCCCCAGTATTTT.

The chain is built from TRBV5-1 and TRBJ2-1; D is tentatively TRBD1 or TRBD2 (5 bases each). Trimming removed 7 bases at V and 5 bases at J, with 19 bases between. The CDR3 sequence is 15 residues long. CDR1 SGHRS and CDR2 YFSETQ come from the germline V gene. The CDR3: CASGPRDPPHNEQFF. DNA for the CDR3: TGCGCCAGCGGCCCTCGGGACCCGCCCCACAATGAGCAGTTCTTC. Filled out from reference TRBV5-1 and TRBJ2-1, the complete variable domain reads KAGVTQTPRYLIKTRGQQVTLSCSPISGHRSVSWYQQTPGQGLQFLFEYFSETQRNKGNFPGRFSGRQFSNSRSEMNVSTLELGDSALYLCASGPRDPPHNEQFFGPGTRLTVL.

The V gene is TRBV24-1, the J gene TRBJ1-3; no clear D gene. Germline loops: CDR1 KGHDR, CDR2 SFDVKD. Trimming took 9 bases from V and 0 from J, leaving 11 bases between them. CDR3 length: 14 residues. In nucleotides, the CDR3 is TGTGCCACCCCCTTGGGGAGCTCTGGAAACACCATATATTTT. Amino acid sequence: CATPLGSSGNTIYF.

This clonotype has at least ten counts. The chain employs TRBV5-6 and TRBJ2-2, with TRBD1 as a possible D gene (6 bases). Germline V gives CDR1 SGHDT, CDR2 YYEEEE. The CDR3 totals 14 residues. The ends were cut back, 4 bases at V and 3 bases at J, with 10 bases in the middle. The CDR3 nucleotides are TGTGCCAGCAGCCCGGACAGATACACCGGGGAGCTGTTTTTT. Its protein product is CASSPDRYTGELFF.

Concerning this clonotype: An end of the junction does not agree with germline; a read error may underlie this. The chain employs TRBV4-1 and TRBJ2-3, with 11 bases aligning to TRBD2. The CDR3 has 15 amino acids. Germline loops: CDR1 MGHRA, CDR2 YSYEKL. Here the CDR3 DNA reads TGCGCCAGCAGCCTCGGGCTAGCGGGAGGAGATACGCAGTGTTTT. Residues: CASSLGLAGGDTQCF.

With respect to this clonotype: One end of the junction does not line up with germline, which may come from a read error. The chain recombines TRBV5-4 with TRBJ1-2; 9 bases are a match to TRBD1. This CDR3 region has 14 residues. CDR1 is SGHNT, CDR2 YYREEE, per germline (reference sequence). The CDR3 sequence is CDSSRDREVRGYTF. The CDR3 DNA reads as TGTGACAGCAGCCGGGACAGGGAAGTACGGGGCTATACCTTC.

In regard to this clonotype: An end of the junction differs from the germline gene, which may be a read error. The rearrangement uses TRBV7-8 and TRBJ2-1, with TRBD2 matching over 11 bases. This CDR3 has 17 residues. Germline CDR1 SGHVS, CDR2 FQNEAQ. CDR3 loop: CASSIGSGTSGYNEQSF. The CDR3 DNA is TGTGCCAGCAGCATCGGTTCCGGGACTAGCGGTTACAATGAGCAGTCCTTC. The full variable domain, in which reference TRBV7-8 and TRBJ2-1 provide the parts outside the CDR3, is GAGVSQSPRYKVAKRGQDVALRCDPISGHVSLFWYQQALGQGPEFLTYFQNEAQLDKSGLPSDRFFAERPEGSVSTLKIQRTQQEDSAVYLCASSIGSGTSGYNEQSFGPGTRLTVL.

The chain couples TRBV7-3 to TRBJ2-2; D is undetermined. CDR3 length: 12 amino acids. From germline, CDR1 is SGHTA and CDR2 FQGTGA. V was shortened by 3 bases and J by 10 bases, with 9 bases between the two germline ends. CDR3 nucleotide sequence: TGTGCCAGCAGCTTCGGTGGCGTGGAGCTGTTTTTT. Encoded protein: CASSFGGVELFF.

This clonotype appeared once. The junction shows a germline mismatch at one end, possibly a read error. The rearrangement links TRBV11-2 to TRBJ2-1, with unresolved D. Germline V CDR1 and CDR2: SGHAT, FQNNGV. CDR3 length: 12 residues. The CDR3 bases are TGTACCAGCAGCCCTGTCCTAACTGAGCAGTTCTTC. Translation gives CTSSPVLTEQFF.

A word on this clonotype: A read error may explain this, as a much larger clone is one base away. The V gene is TRBV7-9, the J gene TRBJ1-1, with TRBD1 as a possible D gene (5 bases). Trimming stripped 6 bases from V and 11 bases from J, with 13 bases between. CDR3 size: 11 residues. Per germline, CDR1 SEHNR and CDR2 FQNEAQ (reference sequence). CDR3: CASSSGMTAFF. The CDR3 DNA sequence: TGTGCCAGCAGTTCAGGGATGACGGCTTTCTTT.

V usage is TRBV11-2 and J usage is TRBJ2-5; TRBD2 matches 10 bases. The CDR3 loop spans 16 amino acids. Germline V lookup: CDR1 SGHAT, CDR2 FQNNGV. In DNA, the CDR3 is TGTGTCAGTAGCCCGATCGGACTAGCGGAAATAGAGACCCAGTACTTC. Protein product: CVSSPIGLAEIETQYF.

This rearrangement joins TRBV11-2 to TRBJ2-1; TRBD2 is a possible D gene (5 bases). V lost 1 base to trimming and J lost 11 bases, with 12 bases between them. The CDR3 totals 13 residues. The germline CDR1 and CDR2 sequences are SGHAT and FQNNGV. The CDR3 spells CASSLGGARQQFF. The CDR3 DNA reads TGTGCCAGCAGCTTAGGGGGAGCAAGGCAGCAGTTCTTC.

This clonotype occurred a few times. Relative to the germline gene, one junction end is altered; a read error may explain this. The chain links TRBV2 to TRBJ2-5; unclear D gene. Germline CDR1 and CDR2: SNHLY and FYNNEI. The CDR3 sequence is 13 residues long. The CDR3 sequence: CASSLGPQGTQYF. The CDR3 DNA reads TGTGCCAGCAGTCTAGGACCCCAAGGGACCCAGTACTTC. Using reference TRBV2 and TRBJ2-5 for the parts outside the CDR3, the full variable domain is EPEVTQTPSHQVTQMGQEVILRCVPISNHLYFYWYRQILGQKVEFLVSFYNNEISEKSEIFDDQFSVERPDGSNFTLKIRSTKLEDSAMYFCASSLGPQGTQYFGPGTRLLVL.

This clonotype was seen a few times. A much bigger clone sits one base away, suggesting this may be a read error. The chain has TRBV12-3 or TRBV12-4 and TRBJ2-5; D gene uncertain. This CDR3 is built from 15 residues. V was pared by 5 bases and J by 6 bases, with 19 bases between. CDR3 DNA: TGTGCCAGCAGTCCACGGGCCTATACTTCTCAGACCCAGTACTTC. It specifies CASSPRAYTSQTQYF.

The chain carries TRBV2 and TRBJ2-5; D perhaps matches TRBD1 (6 bases). Germline lookup yields CDR1 SNHLY and CDR2 FYNNEI. This CDR3 has 14 residues. The ends were cut back, 4 bases at V and 1 base at J, with 10 bases in the middle. The CDR3: CASSGGHVQETQYF. The CDR3 coding sequence is TGTGCCAGCAGTGGGGGACACGTCCAAGAGACCCAGTACTTC.